One and the same sample provided the 19 T cell receptor beta chains below, sequenced in a study of T cell responses to AZD1222 COVID-19 vaccine. TCRdb keeps only in-frame clones here, not all; method: immunoSEQ multiplex PCR. The sample lists 200,000 or so clones; 90% to 95% were seen once. This sample comprised peripheral blood, obtained on day 0 of AZD1222 vaccination. The source is an adult in good health.

This clone came up a few times. The chain uses TRBV6-5 and TRBJ2-2, with 8 bases identical to TRBD1. Germline V gives CDR1 MNHEY, CDR2 SVGAGI. The CDR3 is 15 amino acids. The V and J ends lost 7 bases and 2 bases, in that order; junction bases with no gene match: 6. The CDR3 sequence: CASKWDRTNTGELFF. The CDR3 region has the DNA TGTGCCAGCAAGTGGGACAGGACAAACACCGGGGAGCTGTTTTTT.

The chain carries TRBV7-6 and TRBJ2-7, with TRBD2 as a possible D gene (6 bases). This CDR3 is 16 amino acids long. The germline V gene encodes CDR1 SGHVS and CDR2 FNYEAQ. Trimming removed 0 bases at V and 7 bases at J, with 19 bases between. The CDR3 sequence is CASSLASRQAAGEQYF. In DNA form, the CDR3 reads TGTGCCAGCAGCTTAGCGTCAAGGCAGGCTGCGGGGGAGCAGTACTTC.

The chain has TRBV29-1 and TRBJ1-2, with TRBD1 matching 9 bases. Trimming removed 3 bases from V and 7 bases from J; junction bases left unmatched: 9. The CDR3 is made up of 14 amino acids. Per germline, CDR1 SQVTM and CDR2 ANQGSEA. CDR3 sequence (DNA): TGCAGCGTTGACGCCACTTGGACAGGGGTTGGCTACACCTTC. Translation: CSVDATWTGVGYTF.

The chain has TRBV25-1 and TRBJ1-4; 9 bases agree with TRBD1. The CDR3 spans 14 residues. V lost 6 bases, J lost 8 bases, and 7 bases stayed unmatched. Per the germline V gene, CDR1 is MGHDK and CDR2 is SYGVNS. In DNA, the CDR3 is TGTGCCAGCAGAGATACAGGGGGCAGGGAAAAACTGTTTTTT. The encoded protein is CASRDTGGREKLFF.

This chain connects TRBV29-1 to TRBJ2-3; tentatively, D is TRBD1 or TRBD2 (5 bases each). Germline loops: CDR1 SQVTM, CDR2 ANQGSEA. The CDR3 covers 16 residues. V was trimmed by 6 bases and J by 1 base, leaving 20 bases between them. The CDR3 DNA sequence: TGCAGCGTGGTACTCCAGGGAGCCAGTCGCACAGATACGCAGTATTTT. It yields the protein CSVVLQGASRTDTQYF.

The sample holds a few counts of this clone. The genes are TRBV6-5 and TRBJ2-1, with D possibly TRBD2 on 6 matching bases. V was pared by 6 bases and J by 6 bases, with 18 bases between. The germline CDR1 and CDR2 sequences are MNHEY and SVGAGI. The CDR3 runs 15 residues. The CDR3: CASRISLGGRNEQFF. DNA for the CDR3: TGTGCCAGCAGGATTTCTCTGGGAGGTCGCAATGAGCAGTTCTTC.

This rearrangement joins TRBV10-3 to TRBJ2-1; unclear D gene. V was pared by 2 bases and J by 3 bases, with 8 bases between. Germline V CDR1 and CDR2: ENHRY, SYGVKD. The CDR3 spans 14 residues. The CDR3, as DNA: TGTGCCATCAGTGAGGGTAATGGCTACAATGAGCAGTTCTTC. It codes for CAISEGNGYNEQFF.

The V and J genes are TRBV30 and TRBJ1-5; weak D call: TRBD1 (6 bases). The CDR3 consists of 17 residues. Germline loops: CDR1 GTSNPN, CDR2 SVGIG (reference sequence). The V and J ends lost 3 bases and 0 bases respectively, with 18 bases between them. In DNA, the CDR3 is TGTGCCTGGAGCCGAAAGGGGGGACACCTTAGCAATCAGCCCCAGCATTTT. This gives the protein CAWSRKGGHLSNQPQHF. The complete variable domain, with remaining parts taken from reference TRBV30 and TRBJ1-5, reads SQTIHQWPATLVQPVGSPLSLECTVEGTSNPNLYWYRQAAGRGLQLLFYSVGIGQISSEVPQNLSASRPQDRQFILSSKKLLLSDSGFYLCAWSRKGGHLSNQPQHFGDGTRLSIL.

The chain couples TRBV5-6 to TRBJ2-7; 11 bases fit TRBD2. The V gene end was trimmed by 3 bases and the J gene end by 5 bases; junction bases not matched to a gene: 7. This CDR3 contains 15 residues. CDR1 and CDR2 from the germline V gene are SGHDT and YYEEEE. This CDR3 is CASSSPPGLADEQYF. DNA for the CDR3: TGTGCCAGCAGCTCGCCGCCGGGACTAGCGGACGAGCAGTACTTC.

In nucleotides, the CDR3 is TGTGCCAGCAGCAATAGACAGGGTAACACTGAAGCTTTCTTT. The encoded protein is CASSNRQGNTEAFF. The rearrangement joins TRBV13 to TRBJ1-1; 7 bases line up with TRBD1. CDR3 length: 14 amino acids. V shed 5 bases and J 2 bases; nucleotides not matched to a gene: 5. Germline V CDR1 and CDR2: PRHDT, FYEKMQ (reference sequence).

This clone is a singleton in its sample. The rearrangement links TRBV19 to TRBJ2-1; 8 nucleotides agree with TRBD2. J lost 7 bases, V lost 7 bases, and 6 bases had no gene match. The CDR3 consists of 13 residues. CDR1 is LNHDA, CDR2 SQIVND, per germline (reference sequence). Written as DNA, the CDR3 is TGTGCCAGTACGGGGACTAGAAAGAATGAGCAGTTCTTC. Its translation is CASTGTRKNEQFF.

The genes are TRBV7-8 and TRBJ2-7; 11 bases fit TRBD2. CDR1 SGHVS and CDR2 FQNEAQ come from the germline V gene. Germline trimming cut 5 bases from V and 7 bases from J; bases unmatched to any gene: 10. The CDR3 contains 15 residues. This CDR3 reads CASSPETSGIGEQYF. In nucleotides, the CDR3 is TGTGCCAGCAGCCCCGAGACTAGCGGGATAGGAGAGCAGTACTTC.

The chain couples TRBV12-3 or TRBV12-4 to TRBJ2-7, with D hard to call. The CDR3 has 13 amino acids. Trimming cost V 4 bases and J 4 bases, with 11 bases left between them. CDR3 residues: CASSSPPEYEQYF. The DNA for the CDR3 is TGTGCCAGCAGTTCCCCCCCGGAATACGAGCAGTACTTC.

V gene TRBV11-2 combines with J gene TRBJ1-2; 7 bases agree with TRBD1. This CDR3 comprises 15 residues. V lost 7 bases, J lost 4 bases, and 12 bases stayed unmatched. Germline assignment: CDR1 SGHAT and CDR2 FQNNGV. The CDR3 coding sequence is TGTGCCAGCAAACGAACTCTCGGGACAGCCTATGGCTACACCTTC. Residues: CASKRTLGTAYGYTF.

Only one count was recorded for this clone. The chain has TRBV18 and TRBJ2-7; 14 bases are shared with TRBD2. Germline V gives CDR1 KGHSH, CDR2 LQKENI. After removal of 3 bases from V and 7 bases from J, the junction contained 14 bases not matched to a gene. This CDR3 region has 18 residues. The CDR3 sequence: CASSPGLAGALKGGEQYF. As DNA, the CDR3 is TGTGCCAGCTCACCGGGACTAGCGGGAGCCCTGAAGGGAGGAGAGCAGTACTTC.

The chain has TRBV5-1 and TRBJ2-3; 7 bases align to TRBD1. The CDR3 extends over 15 amino acids. Germline V lookup: CDR1 SGHRS, CDR2 YFSETQ. Trimming at V came to 4 bases and at J to 2 bases, leaving 7 bases not matched to a gene. CDR3 loop: CASSLGQRLTDTQYF. The DNA for the CDR3 is TGCGCCAGCAGCCTGGGACAGAGACTCACAGATACGCAGTATTTT.

V is TRBV27 and J is TRBJ2-7; D perhaps matches TRBD2 (5 bases). V lost 0 bases, J lost 2 bases, and 5 bases lay in between. CDR1 MNHEY and CDR2 SMNVEV come from the germline V gene (reference sequence). The CDR3 totals 13 residues. The CDR3 is CASSLSRAYEQYF. CDR3 bases: TGTGCCAGCAGTTTATCGCGGGCCTACGAGCAGTACTTC.

This chain uses TRBV20-1 with TRBJ2-1; 11 bases match TRBD1. The trim removed 3 bases at V and 4 bases at J, leaving 5 bases unmatched. The CDR3 has 15 residues. CDR1 DFQATT and CDR2 SNEGSKA come from the germline V gene (reference sequence). CDR3 protein: CSASGDRGLYNEQFF. In DNA form, the CDR3 reads TGCAGTGCTAGTGGGGACAGGGGGTTATACAATGAGCAGTTCTTC.

The chain recombines TRBV12-3 or TRBV12-4 with TRBJ2-1, with D perhaps TRBD1 (6 bases). This CDR3 comprises 13 residues. The V gene lost 5 bases and the J gene lost 7 bases, with 12 bases spanning the gap. Here the CDR3 reads CASSRLQGNEQFF. DNA of the CDR3: TGTGCCAGCAGTCGACTACAGGGTAATGAGCAGTTCTTC.